The present TCR beta chain was sequenced within a study of multiple sclerosis patients with progressive multifocal leukoencephalopathy. Comments on this clone: Antigen specificity is unknown.

The time point is: time of PML onset. The length of the CDR3 is 14 residues. Germline CDR1 reads SGHTA; CDR2 reads FQGNSA. With 0 bases removed from V and 3 bases from J, the gap between germline ends came to 9 bases. TCRdb's copy holds only in-frame clones and misses some; the assay was immunoSEQ multiplex PCR. The sample lists fewer than 35,000 clones, about 90% occurring once. The study, taken as a whole, reports: Most PML patients had lower entropy, suggesting less diverse TRB repertoires.

The sequence was collected from a human donor with progressive multifocal leukoencephalopathy. This rearrangement joins TRBV7-2 to TRBJ2-7, with a weak D call TRBD1 (5 bases). Sequenced material: PBMCs, taken from a patient treated with natalizumab. Here the CDR3 reads CASSLADRDYEQYF. CDR3 nucleotide sequence: TGTGCCAGCAGCTTAGCCGACAGAGACTACGAGCAGTACTTC.